This T cell receptor (beta chain) was captured by sequencing in a study of blood T cell repertoires in COVID-19. Study at large: In each case, the material was cDNA or gDNA derived from T cells, B-cell-depleted T cells, or PBMCs.

In the original analysis: Quantification of nucleated cells was approximated via reference gene primer amplification. Method: immunoSEQ multiplex PCR; TCRdb's copy keeps in-frame clones and lacks some. V and J calls and clone size are as listed in that table; D and trimming were resolved from the DNA. The sample lists 200,000 to 250,000 clones, 70% to 90% occurring once. CDR3 length equals 15 residues. Germline CDR1 MNHEY, CDR2 SMNVEV (reference sequence). V lost 6 bases to trimming and J lost 11 bases; unmatched junction nucleotides: 12. Sequencing used peripheral blood. The receptor was derived from a woman aged 18-35 years who had recovered from COVID-19. The V and J genes are TRBV27 and TRBJ2-3, with TRBD2 identical over 12 bases. CDR3 region: CASRPLAGGDRGQYF. DNA for the CDR3: TGTGCCAGCAGACCGCTAGCGGGAGGGGACCGGGGGCAGTATTTT.